This T cell receptor (beta chain) was captured in a study of CD8 T cells in ankylosing spondylitis. Study observations and caveats: Reported data indicate significant enrichment of disease-linked clones within matched ankylosing spondylitis synovial fluid. It appeared that ankylosing spondylitis blood was characterized by a TCR beta motif of roughly 8 highly homologous variants. Disease-linked clones were found to be CD8+ and relatively rare in peripheral blood.

Many counts were recorded for this clonotype. Antigen unknown. Using its own MiXCR run on the 5' RACE reads, TCRdb lists one record per CDR3 protein. The sample yields 200,000 to 250,000 distinct CDR3 sequences, over 9.5% seen once. V lost 2 bases to trimming and J lost 4 bases, with 17 bases between them. Germline loops: CDR1 SQVTM, CDR2 ANQGSEA. The CDR3 loop spans 15 amino acids. The chain uses TRBV29-1 and TRBJ1-2; no reliable D call. The specimen was blood, either unsorted or a sorted T cell fraction (not recorded which). This sequence was found in a male donor with ankylosing spondylitis or in good health (not recorded which). The CDR3 sequence: CSVERYGGASYGYTF. As DNA, the CDR3 is TGCAGCGTTGAACGGTATGGTGGCGCCTCCTATGGCTACACCTTC.